Following are 22 T cell receptor beta chains from one sample sequenced in a study of T cell responses to AZD1222 COVID-19 vaccine. Profiled with immunoSEQ multiplex PCR; TCRdb holds only in-frame clones, not every one. The sample has tens of thousands of clones, roughly 90% seen once. The sample here was peripheral blood, taken on day 0 of AZD1222 vaccination. Receptors were obtained from an adult in good health.

This clone was detected a few times. The CDR3 spells CASSSKLGYGYTF. CDR3 coding DNA: TGTGCCAGCAGTTCGAAGTTAGGGTATGGCTACACCTTC. This chain joins TRBV12-3 or TRBV12-4 and TRBJ1-2, with unresolved D. This CDR3 spans 13 amino acids. The germline V and J ends were trimmed by 4 bases and 5 bases, with 11 bases remaining between them.

This rearrangement joins TRBV7-2 to TRBJ2-5, with 9 bases fitting TRBD2. The V gene end was trimmed by 4 bases and the J gene end by 4 bases; junction bases not matched to a gene: 7. CDR1 is SGHTA, CDR2 FQGNSA, per germline. There are 15 residues in the CDR3. CDR3: CASSWAAGGSETQYF. CDR3 DNA: TGTGCCAGCAGCTGGGCGGCGGGGGGGTCAGAGACCCAGTACTTC.

In regard to this clone: This sample includes further DNA sequences coding for the same CDR3. The chain couples TRBV30 to TRBJ1-5; maybe TRBD1 (5 bases). CDR3 size: 13 residues. Looked up from germline, CDR1 is GTSNPN and CDR2 is SVGIG (reference sequence). V was cut by 0 bases and J by 2 bases, with 5 bases left in between. CDR3 bases: TGTGCCTGGAGTGTACAGGGCAATCAGCCCCAGCATTTT. This gives the protein CAWSVQGNQPQHF.

The chain combines TRBV4-1 with TRBJ1-3, with 10 positions matching TRBD1. The V gene's germline CDR1 is MGHRA and CDR2 YSYEKL. CDR3 length: 18 residues. V dropped 4 bases and J dropped 0; count of bases not matched to a gene: 9. The CDR3 here is CASSPGTGAYSSGNTIYF. The CDR3 DNA is TGCGCCAGCAGCCCCGGGACAGGGGCCTATAGCTCTGGAAACACCATATATTTT.

The chain is built from TRBV11-2 and TRBJ2-2, with D perhaps TRBD2 (5 bases). Germline assignment: CDR1 SGHAT and CDR2 FQNNGV. This CDR3 is built from 16 residues. V was pared by 2 bases and J by 6 bases, with 16 bases between. CDR3 nucleotides: TGTGCCAGCAGCTTATGGAGGCCCAAACCGCCCGGGGAGCTGTTTTTT. This sequence encodes CASSLWRPKPPGELFF.

V and J are TRBV19 and TRBJ1-1; D unclear. V was clipped by 9 bases and J by 0 bases, with 14 bases between them. The CDR3 runs to 14 residues. Germline CDR1 reads LNHDA; CDR2 reads SQIVND (reference sequence). For the CDR3, the DNA is TGTGCCAGCGACTCAAGCTCGTTGAACACTGAAGCTTTCTTT. Amino acids: CASDSSSLNTEAFF. Supplemented by reference TRBV19 and TRBJ1-1, the full variable domain reads DGGITQSPKYLFRKEGQNVTLSCEQNLNHDAMYWYRQDPGQGLRLIYYSQIVNDFQKGDIAEGYSVSREKKESFPLTVTSAQKNPTAFYLCASDSSSLNTEAFFGQGTRLTVV.

The V call is TRBV18, the J call TRBJ2-1; TRBD1 aligns across 9 bases. Germline-derived CDR1 and CDR2 are KGHSH and LQKENI. The CDR3 spans 20 residues. Unmatched junction bases numbered 22, after V lost 2 bases and J lost 8 bases. The CDR3 DNA reads TGTGCCAGCTCACCAAGGACAGGGGACCTGCTGGATGTGAGGGCCGATGAGCAGTTCTTC. Its protein is CASSPRTGDLLDVRADEQFF.

This chain links TRBV25-1 with TRBJ1-3, with D hard to call. Germline values: CDR1 MGHDK, CDR2 SYGVNS. The CDR3 runs to 15 residues. V lost 6 bases to trimming and J lost 0 bases, with 12 bases between them. The CDR3 protein is CASSTDWSSGNTIYF. CDR3 nucleotide sequence: TGTGCCAGCAGCACAGACTGGTCCTCTGGAAACACCATATATTTT.

This clone was detected once. V usage is TRBV5-1 and J usage is TRBJ2-7; TRBD1 matches at 7 bases. With V trimmed by 4 bases and J by 2 bases, 9 bases remained unmatched. The CDR3 covers 15 residues. CDR1 is SGHRS, CDR2 YFSETQ, per germline. The CDR3: CASSVAWDSPYEQYF. CDR3 in DNA: TGCGCCAGCAGCGTTGCTTGGGACAGTCCCTACGAGCAGTACTTC.

The J gene is TRBJ1-1, the V gene TRBV5-1; D unclear. CDR3 size: 14 residues. Trimming left V 0 bases short and J 3 bases short, with 9 bases between. Germline V CDR1 and CDR2: SGHRS, YFSETQ. The CDR3 is CASSLVATDTEAFF. DNA for the CDR3: TGCGCCAGCAGCTTGGTGGCGACGGACACTGAAGCTTTCTTT.

V and J are TRBV19 and TRBJ1-3, with 8 bases identical to TRBD1. CDR3 length: 14 amino acids. Germline V gene lookup returns CDR1 LNHDA and CDR2 SQIVND (reference sequence). With V trimmed by 7 bases and J by 1 base, 3 bases remained unmatched. DNA for the CDR3: TGTGCCAGTATTCGGACAGGGTCTGGAAACACCATATATTTT. Protein sequence: CASIRTGSGNTIYF.

The chain recombines TRBV9 with TRBJ1-3, with D possibly matching TRBD1 (5 bases). The ends were cut back, 5 bases at V and 4 bases at J, with 16 bases in the middle. The CDR3 is 15 residues long. CDR1 is SGDLS, CDR2 YYNGEE, per germline. Written as DNA, the CDR3 is TGTGCCAGCAGTACACGGGAGGGGTTCGGAAACACCATATATTTT. Translation: CASSTREGFGNTIYF. Based on the CDR3 plus reference TRBV9 and TRBJ1-3, the full variable domain is DSGVTQTPKHLITATGQRVTLRCSPRSGDLSVYWYQQSLDQGLQFLIQYYNGEERAKGNILERFSAQQFPDLHSELNLSSLELGDSALYFCASSTREGFGNTIYFGEGSWLTVV.

The chain links TRBV6-5 to TRBJ1-1, with 11 bases fitting TRBD1. Per the germline V gene, CDR1 is MNHEY and CDR2 is SVGAGI. The CDR3 has 14 residues. V shed 4 bases, J shed 4 bases, and the junction held 2 bases outside the gene matches. DNA of the CDR3: TGTGCCAGCAGTTTTGGGACAGGGGGCACTGAAGCTTTCTTT. Translated: CASSFGTGGTEAFF.

This clone appeared once. This chain connects TRBV6-4 to TRBJ2-7; D gene ambiguous. V gave up 7 bases and J gave up 1 base, with 11 bases separating them. The CDR3 spans 13 residues. From germline, CDR1 is MRHNA and CDR2 SNTAGT. CDR3 nucleotide sequence: TGTGCCAGCATGTGGGGTACGTCCTACGAGCAGTACTTC. This encodes CASMWGTSYEQYF.

This chain joins TRBV3-1 (or the pseudogene TRBV3-2) and TRBJ1-1; 7 nucleotides line up with TRBD1. V dropped 5 bases and J dropped 6; count of bases not matched to a gene: 9. Germline CDR1 reads LGHDT; CDR2 reads YNNKEL (reference sequence). The CDR3 sequence is 14 residues long. CDR3 in amino acids: CASSNRQGRSEAFF. The CDR3 DNA reads TGTGCCAGCAGCAACCGACAGGGTCGGTCTGAAGCTTTCTTT.

The chain joins TRBV29-1 to TRBJ1-1; D is uncertain. Germline lookup yields CDR1 SQVTM and CDR2 ANQGSEA. V dropped 5 bases and J dropped 1 base, with 11 bases sitting between them. This CDR3 has 13 residues. The CDR3 here is CSVSTRGNTEAFF. The CDR3 DNA reads TGCAGCGTTTCGACCCGGGGGAACACTGAAGCTTTCTTT.

The genes are TRBV7-7 and TRBJ2-2; TRBD2 is a possible D gene (5 bases). This CDR3 region has 15 residues. V was shortened by 1 base and J by 0 bases, with 6 bases between the two germline ends. The germline V gene has CDR1 SSHAT and CDR2 FNYEAQ (reference sequence). The CDR3 DNA reads as TGTGCCAGCAGCTTAGTGGGAGCGAACACCGGGGAGCTGTTTTTT. Encoded protein: CASSLVGANTGELFF.

The chain uses TRBV30 and TRBJ1-6, with D possibly TRBD1 on 6 matching bases. V was shortened by 3 bases and J by 6 bases, with 12 bases between the two germline ends. This CDR3 spans 14 amino acids. The germline V gene encodes CDR1 GTSNPN and CDR2 SVGIG (reference sequence). The CDR3 nucleotides read TGTGCCTGGAGAAAGGGACAACGTAATTCACCCCTCCACTTT. Its translation: CAWRKGQRNSPLHF.

The chain is built from TRBV10-3 and TRBJ1-2; TRBD1 matches 12 bases. The CDR3 extends over 16 amino acids. CDR1 and CDR2 from the germline V gene are ENHRY and SYGVKD. The ends lost 6 bases at V and 3 bases at J; junction bases unmatched: 8. This CDR3 reads CAIRTVGTGGDYGYTF. The CDR3 nucleotides read TGTGCCATCAGGACAGTCGGGACAGGGGGCGACTATGGCTACACCTTC.

The chain has TRBV7-2 and TRBJ2-4, with 7 nucleotides matching TRBD2. Germline V gene lookup returns CDR1 SGHTA and CDR2 FQGNSA. There are 18 residues in the CDR3. J was trimmed by 0 bases and V by 4 bases; bases with no gene match: 12. CDR3 amino acids: CASSSLGPAGRAKNIQYF. The DNA for the CDR3 is TGTGCCAGCAGCTCCTTGGGCCCAGCGGGAAGAGCCAAAAACATTCAGTACTTC.

The chain recombines TRBV28 with TRBJ1-5; the match to TRBD1 covers 7 bases. The CDR3 totals 14 residues. From germline, CDR1 is MDHEN and CDR2 SYDVKM. With V trimmed by 6 bases and J by 0 bases, 2 bases remained unmatched. The CDR3 coding sequence is TGTGCCAGCAGACAGGGGACTAGCAATCAGCCCCAGCATTTT. Translation gives CASRQGTSNQPQHF. The full variable domain, in which reference TRBV28 and TRBJ1-5 provide the parts outside the CDR3, is DVKVTQSSRYLVKRTGEKVFLECVQDMDHENMFWYRQDPGLGLRLIYFSYDVKMKEKGDIPEGYSVSREKKERFSLILESASTNQTSMYLCASRQGTSNQPQHFGDGTRLSIL.

This rearrangement joins TRBV15 to TRBJ1-6, with 11 bases matching TRBD1. Per the germline V gene, CDR1 is LNHNV and CDR2 is YYDKDF (reference sequence). J lost 2 bases, V lost 0 bases, and 15 bases had no gene match. There are 22 residues in the CDR3. The CDR3 nucleotides read TGTGCCACCAGCAGAGATTCTGTGGTGTGGGACAGGGGGGCGGCCTATAATTCACCCCTCCACTTT. Protein sequence: CATSRDSVVWDRGAAYNSPLHF.